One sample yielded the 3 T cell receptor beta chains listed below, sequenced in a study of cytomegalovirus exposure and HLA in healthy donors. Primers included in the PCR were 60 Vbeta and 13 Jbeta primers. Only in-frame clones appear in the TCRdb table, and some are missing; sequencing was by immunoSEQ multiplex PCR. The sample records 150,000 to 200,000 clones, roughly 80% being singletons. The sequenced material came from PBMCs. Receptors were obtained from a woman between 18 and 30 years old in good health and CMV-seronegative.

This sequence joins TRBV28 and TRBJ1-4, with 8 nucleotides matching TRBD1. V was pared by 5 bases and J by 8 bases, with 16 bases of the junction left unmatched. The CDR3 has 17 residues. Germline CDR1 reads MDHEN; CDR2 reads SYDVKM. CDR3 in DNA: TGTGCCAGCAGTAGCCCGTGGTTTGGCAGGGGGCACGAAAAACTGTTTTTT. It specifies CASSSPWFGRGHEKLFF.

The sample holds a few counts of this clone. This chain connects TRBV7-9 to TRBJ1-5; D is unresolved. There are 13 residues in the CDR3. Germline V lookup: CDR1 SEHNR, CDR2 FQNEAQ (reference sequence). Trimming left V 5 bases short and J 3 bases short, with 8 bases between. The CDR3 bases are TGTGCCAGCAGCCCCGGGATCAATCAGCCCCAGCATTTT. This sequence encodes CASSPGINQPQHF.

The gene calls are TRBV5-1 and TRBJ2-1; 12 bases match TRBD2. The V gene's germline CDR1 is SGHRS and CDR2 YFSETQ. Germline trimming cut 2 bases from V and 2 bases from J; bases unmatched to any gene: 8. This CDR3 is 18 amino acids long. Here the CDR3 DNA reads TGCGCCAGCAGCTTCCCTAGCGGGGGGGCCTCACCCTACAATGAGCAGTTCTTC. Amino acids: CASSFPSGGASPYNEQFF.